A single sample gave rise to the 18 T cell receptor beta chains below, sequenced in a study of molecular identifiers for immune sequencing clone quantification. MiXCR, applied by TCRdb to the PCR reads, yields one record per CDR3 protein. The data contain 85,000 to 130,000 distinct CDR3 sequences, roughly 38% of them singletons. Sample: naive CD8+ T cells from blood, with Jurkat cell RNA spiked in. This sample's subset: FACS-sorted CD8+CD4-CCR7+CD45RA+ naive T cells. These receptors all stem from a human donor in good health. Some libraries in this study had Jurkat cell RNA spiked in.

Points on this clonotype: This likely comes from a read error, as the CDR3 has no conserved phenylalanine or tryptophan at its end. The V gene is TRBV7-9, the J gene TRBJ2-4, with no clear D. The germline gives CDR1 SEHNR, CDR2 FQNEAQ (reference sequence). The CDR3 runs to 15 residues. The CDR3 nucleotides are TGTGCCAGCAGATTAGACGGATTAGCCAAAAACATACAGTACTAC. This encodes CASRLDGLAKNIQYY.

On this clonotype itself: One junction end does not reproduce the germline sequence, and a read error may be involved. V usage is TRBV4-3 and J usage is TRBJ2-1, with D tentatively TRBD2 (5 bases). This CDR3 contains 16 residues. Per germline, CDR1 LGHNA and CDR2 YSLEER. The CDR3 is CASSQDPEESYNEQNF. Here the CDR3 DNA reads TGCGCCAGCAGCCAAGATCCGGAGGAATCCTACAATGAGCAGAACTTC.

The chain couples TRBV27 to TRBJ2-7, with D possibly matching TRBD1 (6 bases). V was shortened by 5 bases and J by 3 bases, with 14 bases between the two germline ends. The CDR3 spans 14 residues. CDR1 is MNHEY and CDR2 is SMNVEV in the germline V gene (reference sequence). CDR3 sequence (DNA): TGTGCCAGCAGTCCAGACAGGAAGTTCTACGAGCAGTACTTC. Translation: CASSPDRKFYEQYF.

Note on this clonotype: This clone may be a read error of a much larger clone one base away. This rearrangement joins TRBV5-3 to TRBJ1-1; D gene unclear. TRBV5-3 is placed among ORFs of uncertain function. The CDR3 runs to 14 residues. CDR3 loop: CASYRGGLNIEAFF. Written as DNA, the CDR3 is TGTGCCAGCTACCGTGGAGGACTGAACATTGAAGCTTTCTTT.

Note on this clonotype: This may come from a read error, since a much larger clone is one base off. This chain uses TRBV6-5 with TRBJ2-7; the D call may be TRBD1 or TRBD2 (5 bases each). The CDR3 has 16 residues. Germline V gene data show CDR1 as MNHEY and CDR2 as SVGAGI. The CDR3 loop is CASSYSEDSFMGEQDF. Written as DNA, the CDR3 is TGTGCCAGCAGTTACTCGGAAGACTCGTTTATGGGGGAGCAGGACTTC.

This clonotype has just a few counts. This chain links TRBV27 with TRBJ2-1; possible D gene TRBD2, 5 bases. Germline CDR1 reads MNHEY; CDR2 reads SMNVEV (reference sequence). The length of the CDR3 is 14 residues. Trimming pared 1 base from V and 7 bases from J, leaving 11 bases between. The CDR3 sequence: CASSLLGVGNEQFF. The CDR3 nucleotides are TGTGCCAGCAGTTTATTGGGAGTAGGTAATGAGCAGTTCTTC.

As to this clonotype: Given a much more abundant clone one base away, this may be a read error. This chain links TRBV2 with TRBJ2-1; D not resolved. Looked up from germline, CDR1 is SNHLY and CDR2 is FYNNEI. The CDR3 totals 13 residues. For the CDR3, the DNA is TGTGCCAGCAGTGAACCATTAGCCGGTGAGCTGTTCTTC. It translates to CASSEPLAGELFF. Combining the CDR3 with reference TRBV2 and TRBJ2-1 gives the whole variable domain EPEVTQTPSHQVTQMGQEVILRCVPISNHLYFYWYRQILGQKVEFLVSFYNNEISEKSEIFDDQFSVERPDGSNFTLKIRSTKLEDSAMYFCASSEPLAGELFFGPGTRLTVL.

This chain uses TRBV20-1 with TRBJ1-1; the D is unclear. CDR1 is DFQATT and CDR2 is SNEGSKA in the germline V gene (reference sequence). Trimming removed 6 bases at V and 5 bases at J, with 13 bases between. The CDR3 has 12 amino acids. DNA of the CDR3: TGCAGTGCGAAACCCTGGGCTACTGAAGCTTTCTTT. It codes for CSAKPWATEAFF.

The sample holds many counts of this clonotype. The CDR3: CASSPGGAMSYEQYF. The CDR3 DNA follows: TGTGCCAGCAGTCCGGGAGGGGCAATGAGCTACGAGCAGTACTTC. J is TRBJ2-7 and V is TRBV7-6; 8 bases fit TRBD2. There are 15 residues in the CDR3. The germline V gene encodes CDR1 SGHVS and CDR2 FNYEAQ. Trimming cost V 6 bases and J 3 bases; bases outside gene matches: 10. Full variable domain (rest looked up from reference TRBV7-6 and TRBJ2-7): GAGVSQSPRYKVTKRGQDVALRCDPISGHVSLYWYRQALGQGPEFLTYFNYEAQQDKSGLPNDRFSAERPEGSISTLTIQRTEQRDSAMYRCASSPGGAMSYEQYFGPGTRLTVT.

V usage is TRBV7-9 and J usage is TRBJ1-1; 7 bases line up with TRBD1. In germline, CDR1 is SEHNR, CDR2 FQNEAQ (reference sequence). The CDR3 sequence is 14 residues long. Losses at the gene ends were 6 bases for V and 4 bases for J; bases not matched to a gene: 8. CDR3 in amino acids: CASRFTGAGTEAFF. The CDR3 coding sequence is TGTGCCAGCAGGTTCACAGGGGCGGGCACTGAAGCTTTCTTT.

This clonotype was picked up a small number of times. The chain couples TRBV29-1 to TRBJ2-2; D unclear. The germline V gene has CDR1 SQVTM and CDR2 ANQGSEA. This CDR3 has 11 residues. V was clipped by 5 bases and J by 7 bases, with 8 bases between them. CDR3 residues: CSVRVGGELFF. The CDR3, as DNA: TGCAGCGTTCGGGTCGGCGGGGAGCTGTTTTTT.

This clonotype showed up just a few times. The chain employs TRBV27 and TRBJ2-5; D gene uncertain. The V and J ends lost 3 bases and 5 bases respectively, with 19 bases between them. The CDR3 totals 16 residues. The germline V gene encodes CDR1 MNHEY and CDR2 SMNVEV (reference sequence). The DNA for the CDR3 is TGTGCCAGCAGTTTGATTGGGTCTTTAGTCTTGGAGACCCAGTACTTC. Protein product: CASSLIGSLVLETQYF.

The chain couples TRBV2 to TRBJ2-7; no clear D gene. The CDR3 extends over 13 amino acids. Germline V gives CDR1 SNHLY, CDR2 FYNNEI. V lost 7 bases and J lost 7, with 17 bases in between. The CDR3 DNA reads as TGTGCCAGCACTCACCCCTCGAGGTTTGAGCAGTACTTC. Translating gives CASTHPSRFEQYF.

This chain joins TRBV18 and TRBJ2-4, with 9 bases aligning to TRBD2. The CDR3 loop spans 17 amino acids. CDR1 is KGHSH, CDR2 LQKENI, per germline. The J segment lost 9 bases and the V segment lost 3 bases, leaving 15 bases of the junction unmatched. CDR3 DNA: TGTGCCAGCTCACCTTTAGCGGGAGAATCCCCCAAACCCATTCAGTACTTC. This gives the protein CASSPLAGESPKPIQYF.

To note about this clonotype: At one end the junction does not follow the germline gene, possibly because of a read error. The chain links TRBV27 to TRBJ2-2; the D gene could be TRBD1 or TRBD2 (5 bases each). CDR3 length: 16 amino acids. In germline, CDR1 is MNHEY, CDR2 SMNVEV (reference sequence). CDR3 in DNA: TGTGCCAGCAGTCTCTTACCGCACAGGAACACCGGGGAGCTGATTTTT. It specifies CASSLLPHRNTGELIF.

Comment on this clonotype: This may come from a read error, since a much larger clone is one base off. The chain carries TRBV28 and TRBJ2-7; D not certain. The ends were cut back, 8 bases at V and 2 bases at J, with 16 bases in the middle. Germline CDR1 MDHEN, CDR2 SYDVKM. CDR3 length: 14 residues. The CDR3 here is CASVLVGGAYEQYF. In DNA, the CDR3 is TGTGCCAGCGTCCTGGTGGGCGGCGCCTACGAGCAGTACTTC.

This clonotype was seen ten or more times. The CDR3 DNA is TGTGCCAGCAGCTCGCGGTTCGGCAGGGCTAGGGATCAGCCCCAGCATTTT. This gives the protein CASSSRFGRARDQPQHF. The chain employs TRBV7-6 and TRBJ1-5; perhaps TRBD1 as D (5 bases). Germline values: CDR1 SGHVS, CDR2 FNYEAQ. Deletions cut 4 bases from V and 5 bases from J, with 21 bases between. The CDR3 has 17 amino acids.

The chain carries TRBV27 and TRBJ2-7; no definite D call. Germline lookup yields CDR1 MNHEY and CDR2 SMNVEV (reference sequence). Trimming took 6 bases from V and 1 from J, leaving 13 bases between them. The CDR3 is made up of 14 amino acids. The CDR3 here is CASSFQLDSYEQYF. The CDR3 DNA follows: TGTGCCAGCAGCTTCCAACTGGATTCCTACGAGCAGTACTTC.